This T cell receptor (beta chain) was sequenced during a study of blood T cell repertoires in COVID-19. V shed 1 base, J shed 8 bases, and the junction held 10 bases outside the gene matches. CDR3 length equals 15 residues. Per germline, CDR1 SGHVS and CDR2 FQNEAQ. In the authors' workflow: It was from reference gene primer amplification that nucleated cell counts were estimated. Profiled with immunoSEQ multiplex PCR; TCRdb holds only in-frame clones, not every one. The DNA was the basis for D and trimming; V, J and clone size are from that table. The sample yields roughly 300,000 clones, about 76% seen once.

The material sequenced was peripheral blood. The rearrangement joins TRBV7-8 to TRBJ1-2; 7 nucleotides align to TRBD1. The sequence was collected from an older woman with active or convalescent COVID-19. The DNA of the CDR3 is TGTGCCAGCAGCTTAGTATCTAGACAGGGCCAGGGCTACACCTTC. This sequence encodes CASSLVSRQGQGYTF.